The subject of this entry is one TCR beta chain. This record comes from a study of shared clonotypes between healthy human individuals. Naive CD8 cells lacked CD45RO, underwent positive selection for CCR7 and left out terminally differentiated effector memory CD45RA+ cells. Sequencing used immunoSEQ multiplex PCR; TCRdb keeps in-frame clones, though not all of them. The sample comprises some 1,900,000 clones, less than 95% of which are singletons, and more than 0.9% rests with the top ten. V shed 10 bases and J 5 bases; nucleotides not matched to a gene: 9. The CDR3 has 14 amino acids. CDR1 is MNHNS, CDR2 SASEGT, per germline.

J is TRBJ2-2 and V is TRBV6-1, with 8 bases that match TRBD2. The sample consisted of naive CD8+ T cells sorted from blood. This TCR derives from a man aged 18 to 35 in good health. The DNA for the CDR3 is TGTGCCATCAGATTCGGGGGGGAAACCGGGGAGCTGTTTTTT. It is translated as CAIRFGGETGELFF.